This T cell receptor (beta chain) was found in a study of T cell responses to AZD1222 COVID-19 vaccine. Trimming took 2 bases from V and 1 from J, leaving 11 bases between them. The CDR3 spans 15 residues. Germline CDR1 reads MGHRA; CDR2 reads YSYEKL. Data came from immunoSEQ multiplex PCR; TCRdb stores just in-frame clones and leaves some out. The table has about 130,000 clones, 70% to 90% seen once. The sequenced sample was peripheral blood, obtained on day 0 of AZD1222 vaccination. This TCR was recovered from an adult in good health. The J gene is TRBJ1-2, the V gene TRBV4-1; TRBD1 is a possible D gene (5 bases). The CDR3 DNA sequence: TGCGCCAGCAGCCAAAGGGCGGGGGATAACTATGGCTACACCTTC. Encoded protein: CASSQRAGDNYGYTF.